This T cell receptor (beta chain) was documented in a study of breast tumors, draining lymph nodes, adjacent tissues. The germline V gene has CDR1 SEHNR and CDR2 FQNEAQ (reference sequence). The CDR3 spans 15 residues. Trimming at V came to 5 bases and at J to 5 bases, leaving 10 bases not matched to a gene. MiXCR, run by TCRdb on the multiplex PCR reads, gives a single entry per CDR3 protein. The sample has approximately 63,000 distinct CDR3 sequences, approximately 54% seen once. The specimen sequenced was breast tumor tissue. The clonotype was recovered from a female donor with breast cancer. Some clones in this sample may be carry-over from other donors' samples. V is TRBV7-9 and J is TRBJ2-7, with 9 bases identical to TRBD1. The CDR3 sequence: CASSPGDRGRNEQYF. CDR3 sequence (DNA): TGTGCCAGCAGCCCAGGCGACAGGGGGAGAAACGAGCAGTACTTC.